This T cell receptor beta chain comes out of a study of T cells after somatic rescue of genetic block. This clone was detected a few times. Method: immunoSEQ multiplex PCR; TCRdb's copy keeps in-frame clones and lacks some. The sample holds approximately 15,000 clones; roughly 72% are singletons and the top ten take about 30%. The receptor was derived from a man between 18 and 29 years old. The sequenced material came from peripheral blood mononuclear cells (PBMCs).

The CDR3 here is CSVQAGGGTEAFF. Written as DNA, the CDR3 is TGCAGCGTCCAAGCAGGGGGAGGCACTGAAGCTTTCTTT. The chain couples TRBV29-1 to TRBJ1-1, with 7 positions matching TRBD1. The CDR3 totals 13 residues. The germline CDR1 and CDR2 sequences are SQVTM and ANQGSEA. After removal of 6 bases from V and 4 bases from J, the junction contained 8 bases not matched to a gene.